A selection of T cell receptor beta chains follows, all from one sample in a study of blood T cells in healthy people across ages. TCRdb reprocessed the 5' RACE reads via MiXCR and lists one record per CDR3 protein. The sample gives 800,000 or so distinct CDR3 sequences, about 62% of which show up once; 28% is in the top ten. Sequenced sample: blood. The source of these receptors is a young man in good health. CDR3s include the opening cysteine and the closing phenylalanine or tryptophan.

V	J	CDR3
TRBV12-3/TRBV12-4	TRBJ1-2	CASSLGWAETYGYTF
TRBV20-1	TRBJ2-6	CSASSGTGPGANVLTF
TRBV20-1	TRBJ1-2	CSASPAGYYGYTF
TRBV7-2	NA	CASSSRSGQETQYF
TRBV27	TRBJ1-2	CASSLLRTETNYGYTF
TRBV6-2/TRBV6-3	TRBJ2-7	CAIHQGDHEQYF
TRBV5-1	TRBJ1-2	CASSSRGSKGYTF
TRBV30	NA	CAWSPLAGVSYEQYF
TRBV7-9	TRBJ2-3	CASSRPGGGIDTQYF
TRBV7-6	TRBJ2-1	CASSLALSYNEQFF
TRBV4-2	TRBJ2-5	CASSHSLAGGETQYF
TRBV4-3	TRBJ2-1	CASSQRGFQGVNEQFF
TRBV6-1	NA	CASREGAHEQYF
TRBV9	TRBJ2-5	CASSVGRASQETQYF
TRBV13	TRBJ2-3	CASSFGRGFDTQYF
TRBV6-5	TRBJ1-2	CASSYSDPGLRDSNYGYTF
TRBV19	TRBJ2-1	CASSSRDRGHNEQFF
TRBV28	TRBJ2-7	CASSDLRGSVYEQYF
TRBV30	TRBJ2-5	CAWSLNQRETQYF
TRBV6-1	TRBJ2-1	CASSESGRHEQFF
TRBV6-5	TRBJ2-5	CASRHLAGGVETQYF
TRBV2	TRBJ2-3	CATGRGGADTQYF
TRBV7-2	TRBJ2-1	CASSLSSGGGSYNEQFF
TRBV20-1	NA	CSARETEQETQYF
TRBV20-1	TRBJ2-7	CSARDEIRAGSGRYEQYF
TRBV2	TRBJ2-1	CASSPGWGANEQFF
TRBV13	TRBJ2-1	CASSLPGQGKFSYNEQFF
TRBV6-5	TRBJ2-7	CASSVAGPHSYEQYF
TRBV29-1	TRBJ2-7	CSVGTSGPYEQYF
TRBV7-2	TRBJ1-5	CASSLQGMGDQPQHF
TRBV12-3/TRBV12-4	TRBJ2-5	CASSLEGSSYNEQYF
TRBV4-3	TRBJ2-1	CASSQEKLAGRYNEQFF
TRBV6-2/TRBV6-3	TRBJ2-1	CATHNLAGDNEQFF
TRBV20-1	TRBJ2-7	CSARDLGGKGEQYF
TRBV6-5	TRBJ1-2	CASSRRGPNYGYTF
TRBV6-2/TRBV6-3	TRBJ2-4	CASRPGQSDIQYF
TRBV24-1	TRBJ1-5	CATSERGTGGNQPQHF
TRBV5-1	TRBJ2-5	CASSFGGSSGGQQWETQYF
TRBV2	TRBJ2-3	CASRGLLSTDTQYF
TRBV29-1	NA	CSVSTGEGYEQYF
TRBV20-1	TRBJ1-2	CSARVDRAPYGYTF
TRBV6-2/TRBV6-3	TRBJ2-5	CASSYVGTQETQYF
TRBV6-2/TRBV6-3	TRBJ2-5	CASSDNKGAQETQYF
TRBV12-3/TRBV12-4	TRBJ2-1	CASSPASLGEQFF
TRBV12-3/TRBV12-4	TRBJ1-6	CASSLSRHFDNSPLHF
TRBV5-1	TRBJ2-7	CASSLGGVGERYF
TRBV6-2/TRBV6-3	TRBJ1-2	CASTGVQGASYGHTF
TRBV12-1	TRBJ1-3	CASFGLTSGNTIYF